The T cell receptor (beta chain) under discussion was sequenced for a study of CD8+ T cells in alopecia areata. Study information: Tofacitinib ran 6 to 18 months, followed by 6 months off drug. Findings of the study overall: For lesional scalp, especially alopecia totalis/universalis, clonality was higher than in normal scalp.

Notes on this clone: Antigen: not known.

RNA, once extracted, was reverse transcribed into cDNA for use as the sequencing template. Using immunoSEQ multiplex PCR, the repertoire was profiled, and TCRdb retains in-frame clones only, with some absent. This table holds more than 150,000 clones, 59% found once. Trimming took off 1 base at V and 0 bases at J, with 7 bases between the two ends. This CDR3 is 16 amino acids long. Germline CDR1 reads SGHAT; CDR2 reads FQDESV (reference sequence). Alopecia areata patients had lesional scalp punch biopsies and peripheral blood taken from them. The clonotype originates from a human donor with alopecia areata. Material: CD4+ T cells sorted from blood, obtained at week 0. The V gene is TRBV11-1, the J gene TRBJ2-6; D gene uncertain. The CDR3 DNA is TGTGCCAGCAGCTTAGGAGTGAGCTCTGGGGCCAACGTCCTGACTTTC. Translation: CASSLGVSSGANVLTF.